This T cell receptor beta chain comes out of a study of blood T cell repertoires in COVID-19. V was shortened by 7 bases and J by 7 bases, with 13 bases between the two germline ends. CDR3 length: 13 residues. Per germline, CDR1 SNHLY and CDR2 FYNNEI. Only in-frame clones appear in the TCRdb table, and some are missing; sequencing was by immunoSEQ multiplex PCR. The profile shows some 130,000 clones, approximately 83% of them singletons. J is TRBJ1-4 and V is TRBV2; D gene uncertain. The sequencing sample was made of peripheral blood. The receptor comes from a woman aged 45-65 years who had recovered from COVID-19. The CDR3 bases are TGTGCCAGCACCTACAGAATGGGTGAAAAACTGTTTTTT. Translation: CASTYRMGEKLFF.